These 32 T cell receptor beta chains came from one sample sequenced in a study of CD4 T cells in relation to SARS-CoV-2 and coronaviruses. TCRdb's copy holds only in-frame clones and misses some; the assay was immunoSEQ multiplex PCR. The sample lists 15,000 to 20,000 clones, 65% to 75% occurring once. No antigen has been assigned to these receptors. Before the COVID-19 pandemic, during about 2011-2019, CD4+ T cells were taken from unexposed donors. Isolation of CD4+ T cells took place after nine to ten days in culture. The material sequenced was CD4+ T cells from PBMCs, cultured in vitro. All receptors come from a human donor in good health.

The chain employs TRBV4-1 and TRBJ2-7, with TRBD2 matching over 12 bases. The V gene's germline CDR1 is MGHRA and CDR2 YSYEKL. V lost 0 bases, J lost 3 bases, and 6 bases stayed unmatched. The CDR3 has 17 residues. CDR3 sequence (DNA): TGCGCCAGCAGCCAAGAGAGAGGACTAGCGGGATTCTACGAGCAGTACTTC. It codes for CASSQERGLAGFYEQYF.

The CDR3 sequence is CASSPDKAAQYF. CDR3 nucleotide sequence: TGTGCCAGCAGCCCCGACAAAGCTGCTCAGTATTTT. The chain is built from TRBV12-3 or TRBV12-4 and TRBJ2-3; D is unclear. V dropped 6 bases and J dropped 12 bases, with 16 bases sitting between them. This CDR3 region has 12 residues.

V usage is TRBV9 and J usage is TRBJ2-5; 8 bases map to TRBD2. From germline, CDR1 is SGDLS and CDR2 YYNGEE. The V gene end was trimmed by 0 bases and the J gene end by 0 bases; junction bases not matched to a gene: 4. The CDR3 extends over 16 amino acids. The CDR3 sequence is CASSVGLAGDQETQYF. The CDR3 bases are TGTGCCAGCAGCGTAGGCCTAGCGGGCGACCAAGAGACCCAGTACTTC.

The V and J genes are TRBV7-8 and TRBJ2-5, with unresolved D. The CDR3 runs to 11 residues. V gave up 5 bases and J gave up 2 bases, with 3 bases separating them. Germline-derived CDR1 and CDR2 are SGHVS and FQNEAQ. Here the CDR3 DNA reads TGTGCCAGCAGCCCACAAGAGACCCAGTACTTC. The encoded protein is CASSPQETQYF. Variable domain in full (rest from reference TRBV7-8 and TRBJ2-5): GAGVSQSPRYKVAKRGQDVALRCDPISGHVSLFWYQQALGQGPEFLTYFQNEAQLDKSGLPSDRFFAERPEGSVSTLKIQRTQQEDSAVYLCASSPQETQYFGPGTRLLVL.

This clone appeared once. This chain uses TRBV19 with TRBJ2-7, with 7 bases identical to TRBD2. CDR1 and CDR2 (germline): LNHDA, SQIVND (reference sequence). The CDR3 is made up of 15 amino acids. J gave up 0 bases and V 2 bases, and 4 bases lay outside the gene matches. CDR3 loop: CASSIQAGFSYEQYF. The DNA of the CDR3 is TGTGCCAGTAGTATACAAGCGGGGTTCTCCTACGAGCAGTACTTC.

The V gene is TRBV19, the J gene TRBJ1-5; 9 positions match TRBD1. Germline trimming cut 3 bases from V and 7 bases from J; bases unmatched to any gene: 7. The CDR3 runs to 15 residues. The germline CDR1 and CDR2 sequences are LNHDA and SQIVND (reference sequence). CDR3 in amino acids: CASSIPGTGSQPQHF. The CDR3 nucleotides are TGTGCCAGTAGTATCCCCGGGACAGGGAGCCAGCCCCAGCATTTT.

This clone is categorized as medium-sized. The genes are TRBV12-2 and TRBJ2-7. TRBV12-2 has pseudogene status. This CDR3 contains 15 residues. This chain's CDR3 is CASRSDPSWVSEQYF. CDR3 nucleotides: TGTGCAAGTCGCTCTGACCCATCCTGGGTTTCCGAGCAGTACTTC.

J is TRBJ2-5 and V is TRBV11-2; 9 bases align to TRBD2. This CDR3 contains 15 residues. Trimming at V came to 5 bases and at J to 5 bases, leaving 9 bases not matched to a gene. CDR1 is SGHAT and CDR2 is FQNNGV in the germline V gene. CDR3 sequence reads: CASSLGEREAETQYF. In DNA, the CDR3 is TGTGCCAGCAGCCTCGGGGAGCGGGAGGCCGAGACCCAGTACTTC.

The chain recombines TRBV2 with TRBJ1-4; 7 bases are shared with TRBD1. The CDR3 has 14 amino acids. Germline values: CDR1 SNHLY, CDR2 FYNNEI. V shed 7 bases, J shed 7 bases, and the junction held 9 bases outside the gene matches. DNA of the CDR3: TGTGCCAGCACTGCAGACAGGGCGGCTGAAAAACTGTTTTTT. This codes for CASTADRAAEKLFF.

The chain combines TRBV5-1 with TRBJ1-2; D perhaps matches TRBD1 (6 bases). Trimming pared 4 bases from V and 4 bases from J, leaving 20 bases between. The CDR3 consists of 16 residues. Germline values: CDR1 SGHRS, CDR2 YFSETQ. As DNA, the CDR3 is TGCGCCAGCAGCGATGGGGGCCCCAACTTGGGCTATGGCTACACCTTC. Amino acid sequence: CASSDGGPNLGYGYTF.

This chain uses TRBV30 with TRBJ1-2, with D perhaps matching TRBD1 (6 bases). The CDR3 contains 14 residues. V was clipped by 4 bases and J by 4 bases, with 16 bases between them. From germline, CDR1 is GTSNPN and CDR2 SVGIG (reference sequence). CDR3 DNA: TGTGCCTGGAAGGGGGGGAGGGGTGCCTATGGCTACACCTTC. It specifies CAWKGGRGAYGYTF. Full variable domain (remainder filled in from reference TRBV30 and TRBJ1-2): SQTIHQWPATLVQPVGSPLSLECTVEGTSNPNLYWYRQAAGRGLQLLFYSVGIGQISSEVPQNLSASRPQDRQFILSSKKLLLSDSGFYLCAWKGGRGAYGYTFGSGTRLTVV.

The chain recombines TRBV9 with TRBJ2-7; no clear D gene. Germline V CDR1 and CDR2: SGDLS, YYNGEE. Trimming pared 0 bases from V and 3 bases from J, leaving 13 bases between. The length of the CDR3 is 15 residues. The CDR3 DNA sequence: TGTGCCAGCAGCGTAGATCCTGGAACACACTACGAGCAGTACTTC. Protein product: CASSVDPGTHYEQYF.

The J gene is TRBJ1-2, the V gene TRBV24-1; D is perhaps TRBD1 (6 bases). V lost 4 bases, J lost 8 bases, and 16 bases lay in between. The CDR3 totals 14 residues. Germline lookup yields CDR1 KGHDR and CDR2 SFDVKD. The CDR3 nucleotides read TGTGCCACCAGTGACGCTGGGACATTGGGAGGCTACACCTTC. It specifies CATSDAGTLGGYTF.

The V call is TRBV5-1, the J call TRBJ1-4; D remains ambiguous. Germline CDR1 reads SGHRS; CDR2 reads YFSETQ. With 0 bases removed from V and 2 bases from J, the gap between germline ends came to 8 bases. The CDR3 has 15 residues. CDR3 in amino acids: CASSLGGGTNEKLFF. The CDR3 bases are TGCGCCAGCAGCTTGGGGGGAGGCACTAATGAAAAACTGTTTTTT.

In its sample, this clone was seen a few times. CDR3 sequence (DNA): TGTGCCAGCAGTCCCCGGGACAGGGGGACCTACGAGCAGTACTTC. Its protein product is CASSPRDRGTYEQYF. The V call is TRBV6-6, the J call TRBJ2-7; 11 bases map to TRBD1. The CDR3 runs 15 residues. Germline CDR1 MNHNY, CDR2 SVGAGI (reference sequence). The V segment lost 5 bases and the J segment 2 bases; nucleotides outside the gene matches: 5.

This clone appeared once. The V and J genes are TRBV30 and TRBJ2-5, with TRBD1 matching 8 bases. The V gene's germline CDR1 is GTSNPN and CDR2 SVGIG (reference sequence). The CDR3 extends over 15 amino acids. Trimming cost V 2 bases and J 4 bases; bases outside gene matches: 9. This CDR3 is CAWSNGQGAGETQYF. The CDR3 DNA sequence: TGTGCCTGGAGTAATGGCCAGGGGGCTGGAGAGACCCAGTACTTC.

V and J are TRBV5-1 and TRBJ1-3, with unresolved D. This CDR3 is 14 amino acids long. Between the trimmed V and J ends, which lost 4 bases and 0 bases, there was a span of 8 bases. Germline assignment: CDR1 SGHRS and CDR2 YFSETQ. The CDR3 loop reads CASSPATSGNTIYF. DNA of the CDR3: TGCGCCAGCAGCCCGGCCACCTCTGGAAACACCATATATTTT.

The chain combines TRBV11-3 with TRBJ1-6; TRBD1 agrees at 7 bases. The germline V gene encodes CDR1 SGHNT and CDR2 YENEEA. V shed 3 bases and J 3 bases; nucleotides not matched to a gene: 17. CDR3 length: 20 amino acids. The CDR3 loop reads CASSFLGHRGADDYNSPLHF. The CDR3 DNA is TGTGCCAGCAGCTTTTTAGGGCACAGGGGTGCCGATGACTATAATTCACCCCTCCACTTT. The complete variable domain, with remaining parts taken from reference TRBV11-3 and TRBJ1-6, reads EAGVVQSPRYKIIEKKQPVAFWCNPISGHNTLYWYLQNLGQGPELLIRYENEEAVDDSQLPKDRFSAERLKGVDSTLKIQPAELGDSAVYLCASSFLGHRGADDYNSPLHFGNGTRLTVT.

The chain is built from TRBV2 and TRBJ1-2; TRBD1 agrees at 7 bases. Germline V gene lookup returns CDR1 SNHLY and CDR2 FYNNEI. The V and J ends lost 8 bases and 4 bases, in that order; junction bases with no gene match: 7. The CDR3 has 13 amino acids. The CDR3 DNA sequence: TGTGCCAGCGGGTCCGGGACAGTCTATGGCTACACCTTC. Translation: CASGSGTVYGYTF.

CDR3 sequence: CASTLVGGKTYNEQFF. CDR3 nucleotides: TGTGCCAGTACCCTCGTGGGGGGGAAAACCTACAATGAGCAGTTCTTC. This chain links TRBV19 with TRBJ2-1; 7 nucleotides match TRBD2. CDR1 is LNHDA, CDR2 SQIVND, per germline (reference sequence). Unmatched junction bases numbered 11, after V lost 7 bases and J lost 2 bases. The CDR3 is 16 amino acids.

This sequence joins TRBV20-1 and TRBJ2-5; the D is unclear. The CDR3 is 13 residues long. Trimming removed 6 bases at V and 5 bases at J, with 16 bases between. Germline assignment: CDR1 DFQATT and CDR2 SNEGSKA (reference sequence). For the CDR3, the DNA is TGCAGTGCCAGTGGGTCGAACTACGAGACCCAGTACTTC. Residues: CSASGSNYETQYF.

The chain employs TRBV6-1 and TRBJ2-3; 8 bases are shared with TRBD2. This CDR3 is 17 amino acids long. Germline V CDR1 and CDR2: MNHNS, SASEGT. J gave up 0 bases and V 2 bases, and 7 bases lay outside the gene matches. The CDR3 loop reads CASSEWAGGPSTDTQYF. CDR3 nucleotide sequence: TGTGCCAGCAGTGAATGGGCGGGAGGTCCTAGCACAGATACGCAGTATTTT.

V is TRBV4-1 and J is TRBJ1-1; 9 bases line up with TRBD1. The V segment lost 4 bases and the J segment 5 bases; nucleotides outside the gene matches: 8. Germline V gene lookup returns CDR1 MGHRA and CDR2 YSYEKL. The CDR3 runs to 15 residues. CDR3 bases: TGCGCCAGCAGCCGCGTACAGGGGGCAGGTACTGAAGCTTTCTTT. It encodes CASSRVQGAGTEAFF.

The rearrangement joins TRBV27 to TRBJ2-7; the match to TRBD1 covers 11 bases. V was pared by 3 bases and J by 2 bases, with 0 bases of the junction left unmatched. The CDR3 loop spans 14 amino acids. CDR1 is MNHEY, CDR2 SMNVEV, per germline (reference sequence). For the CDR3, the DNA is TGTGCCAGCAGTTTGGACAGGGGGCCCTACGAGCAGTACTTC. Translating it yields CASSLDRGPYEQYF.

The V gene is TRBV6-5, the J gene TRBJ2-2; D could derive from TRBD1 or TRBD2 (5 bases each). The germline CDR1 and CDR2 sequences are MNHEY and SVGAGI. Deletions cut 7 bases from V and 1 base from J, with 13 bases between. CDR3 length equals 15 residues. The chain's CDR3 is CASTFGAGNTGELFF. CDR3 DNA: TGTGCCAGCACCTTCGGGGCAGGGAACACCGGGGAGCTGTTTTTT.

The V gene is TRBV25-1, the J gene TRBJ2-7, with TRBD2 matching over 7 bases. J lost 2 bases, V lost 4 bases, and 5 bases had no gene match. The CDR3 has 14 residues. Germline V gives CDR1 MGHDK, CDR2 SYGVNS. CDR3 sequence: CASSARDYPYEQYF. The CDR3 nucleotides are TGTGCCAGCAGTGCCCGGGACTACCCCTACGAGCAGTACTTC.

The chain links TRBV27 to TRBJ1-1; D is possibly TRBD1 (6 bases). CDR3 length equals 13 residues. V was shortened by 7 bases and J by 1 base, with 10 bases between the two germline ends. Germline V gives CDR1 MNHEY, CDR2 SMNVEV (reference sequence). CDR3 region: CASNYRENTEAFF. As DNA, the CDR3 is TGTGCCAGCAATTACAGGGAGAACACTGAAGCTTTCTTT.

The gene calls are TRBV5-8 and TRBJ2-3; possible D gene TRBD1, 6 bases. The CDR3 spans 17 residues. V lost 1 base and J lost 0, with 15 bases in between. From germline, CDR1 is SGHTS and CDR2 YDEGEE. The CDR3 reads CASSLHLRTESTDTQYF. The CDR3 nucleotides read TGTGCCAGCAGCTTGCACCTTCGGACAGAGAGCACAGATACGCAGTATTTT.

The chain links TRBV5-4 to TRBJ2-3; D call uncertain. The CDR3 length is 12 residues. V was trimmed by 4 bases and J by 6 bases, leaving 9 bases between them. The germline V gene has CDR1 SGHNT and CDR2 YYREEE (reference sequence). The CDR3, as DNA: TGTGCCAGCAGCCTGCCGGTGGATACGCAGTATTTT. This sequence encodes CASSLPVDTQYF.

This clone showed up just once. The chain is built from TRBV6-2 or TRBV6-3 and TRBJ1-2, with 11 bases that match TRBD1. The J segment lost 5 bases and the V segment lost 6 bases, leaving 2 bases of the junction unmatched. CDR3 length: 13 residues. CDR1 and CDR2 (germline): MNHEY, SVGEGT. The CDR3 coding sequence is TGTGCCAGCAGCCGGGACAGGGGGTATGGCTACACCTTC. It yields the protein CASSRDRGYGYTF.

The chain joins TRBV15 to TRBJ2-5; TRBD1 agrees at 9 bases. Per germline, CDR1 LNHNV and CDR2 YYDKDF (reference sequence). The CDR3 totals 17 residues. Germline trimming cut 1 base from V and 7 bases from J; bases unmatched to any gene: 13. The CDR3 region is CATSRATGTGMGRTQYF. The DNA for the CDR3 is TGTGCCACCAGCAGAGCGACCGGGACAGGGATGGGGAGGACCCAGTACTTC.

The J gene is TRBJ2-3, the V gene TRBV3-1 (or the pseudogene TRBV3-2); D is possibly TRBD2 (6 bases). The CDR3 consists of 16 residues. Germline assignment: CDR1 LGHDT and CDR2 YNNKEL (reference sequence). V was clipped by 7 bases and J by 8 bases, with 25 bases between them. CDR3 amino acids: CASTPLAGGNRGTQYF. The CDR3 DNA is TGTGCCAGCACCCCCTTGGCCGGGGGAAATCGGGGTACGCAGTATTTT.